One and the same sample provided the 24 T cell receptor beta chains below, sequenced in a study of response to subunit inactivated influenza vaccine. TCRdb re-analysed the RT-PCR reads in MiXCR, keeping a single row per CDR3 protein. The sample has about 500,000 distinct CDR3 sequences; approximately 15% are singletons. The sample in question was CD4+ T cells sorted from PBMCs, obtained 23 to 25 months after vaccination. Source of these receptors: a man aged 50-75 years who received an inactivated influenza vaccine.

This clonotype was counted ten times or more. The V and J genes are TRBV7-2 and TRBJ2-1; the D gene is possibly TRBD2 (5 bases). CDR1 and CDR2 (germline): SGHTA, FQGNSA. The CDR3 sequence is 15 residues long. Trimming took off 0 bases at V and 9 bases at J, with 15 bases between the two ends. The CDR3 sequence: CASSLAPGPGSEQFF. CDR3 bases: TGTGCCAGCAGCTTAGCCCCTGGACCGGGGAGTGAGCAGTTCTTC.

J is TRBJ2-7 and V is TRBV28, with a weak D call TRBD1 (5 bases). Germline values: CDR1 MDHEN, CDR2 SYDVKM. The CDR3 is 15 residues long. Between the trimmed V and J ends, which lost 6 bases and 7 bases, there was a span of 22 bases. The CDR3 is CASSPPAGRVGEQYF. In DNA, the CDR3 is TGTGCCAGCAGCCCCCCGGCCGGCAGGGTGGGAGAGCAGTACTTC.

This clonotype has more than one count but fewer than ten. V gene TRBV7-2 combines with J gene TRBJ1-6; the D is unclear. The germline V gene has CDR1 SGHTA and CDR2 FQGNSA. With 2 bases removed from V and 5 bases from J, the gap between germline ends came to 7 bases. This CDR3 region has 14 residues. The CDR3 nucleotides are TGTGCCAGCAGCTTAAGGCAGGATAATTCACCCCTCCACTTT. Protein sequence: CASSLRQDNSPLHF.

This clonotype came up many times. The chain carries TRBV28 and TRBJ2-5; possibly TRBD1 for D (6 bases). Germline loops: CDR1 MDHEN, CDR2 SYDVKM. V was trimmed by 6 bases and J by 5 bases, leaving 13 bases between them. The CDR3 has 13 residues. CDR3 nucleotides: TGTGCCAGCAGCCGTACCCAGGGGGAGACCCAGTACTTC. Its protein is CASSRTQGETQYF.

Ten or more counts support this clonotype. The gene calls are TRBV6-5 and TRBJ2-5, with 10 bases that match TRBD2. J was trimmed by 9 bases and V by 2 bases; bases with no gene match: 6. Germline CDR1 and CDR2: MNHEY and SVGAGI. The CDR3 consists of 14 residues. The DNA for the CDR3 is TGTGCCAGCAGTTACCTGGGACTAGCGTCGCCCCAGTACTTC. Protein sequence: CASSYLGLASPQYF.

In this sample, this clonotype turned up a few times. The genes are TRBV14 and TRBJ2-7, with a weak D call TRBD2 (5 bases). Germline V gene lookup returns CDR1 SGHDN and CDR2 FVKESK. V lost 5 bases and J 5 bases, leaving 19 bases between the germline ends. CDR3 length: 15 amino acids. The CDR3 DNA sequence: TGTGCCAGCAGCTTTTACTTCGGGGTAGGGAACGAGCAGTACTTC. It codes for CASSFYFGVGNEQYF.

The chain recombines TRBV20-1 with TRBJ2-7; 8 nucleotides align to TRBD2. Germline values: CDR1 DFQATT, CDR2 SNEGSKA (reference sequence). This CDR3 has 16 amino acids. The V and J ends lost 6 bases and 0 bases, in that order; junction bases with no gene match: 13. This CDR3 is CSATRASGRSSYEQYF. As DNA, the CDR3 is TGCAGTGCCACTCGGGCTAGCGGGCGAAGCTCCTACGAGCAGTACTTC.

The chain couples TRBV15 to TRBJ2-7; the D is unclear. Trimming took 3 bases from V and 5 from J, leaving 5 bases between them. Germline V lookup: CDR1 LNHNV, CDR2 YYDKDF (reference sequence). This CDR3 is built from 11 residues. CDR3 bases: TGTGCCACCAGCAGGGCGGACGAGCAGTACTTC. Encoded protein: CATSRADEQYF.

This clonotype occurred a few times. CDR3 loop: CASSKTGGPRQETQYF. CDR3 DNA: TGTGCCAGCAGCAAGACGGGGGGGCCCCGCCAAGAGACCCAGTACTTC. The chain is built from TRBV2 and TRBJ2-5; 8 bases map to TRBD2. This CDR3 comprises 16 residues. The J segment lost 1 base and the V segment lost 6 bases, leaving 10 bases of the junction unmatched. In germline, CDR1 is SNHLY, CDR2 FYNNEI.

This clonotype was seen more than once but under ten times. The CDR3 protein is CASSYVPGQGATNTGELFF. For the CDR3, the DNA is TGTGCCAGCAGTTACGTCCCGGGACAGGGGGCGACAAACACCGGGGAGCTGTTTTTT. The gene calls are TRBV6-2 or TRBV6-3 and TRBJ2-2, with 12 bases lining up with TRBD1. Germline V gene lookup returns CDR1 MNHEY and CDR2 SVGEGT. V lost 2 bases, J lost 2 bases, and 9 bases stayed unmatched. The length of the CDR3 is 19 residues.

This clonotype was found many times. CDR3 in amino acids: CAIRRPSGRSDTQYF. CDR3 nucleotide sequence: TGTGCCATCAGGAGACCTAGCGGGAGATCAGATACGCAGTATTTT. The V and J genes are TRBV10-3 and TRBJ2-3; TRBD2 matches at 10 bases. CDR3 size: 15 residues. Trimming at V came to 6 bases and at J to 4 bases, leaving 7 bases not matched to a gene. CDR1 is ENHRY and CDR2 is SYGVKD in the germline V gene.

The gene calls are TRBV2 and TRBJ2-1; D unresolved. This CDR3 has 13 residues. V was pared by 5 bases and J by 3 bases, with 8 bases between. Germline V gene sequence: CDR1 SNHLY, CDR2 FYNNEI. Here the CDR3 reads CASSIHIYNEQFF. The CDR3 nucleotides are TGTGCCAGCAGTATCCATATCTACAATGAGCAGTTCTTC. Full variable domain (remainder filled in from reference TRBV2 and TRBJ2-1): EPEVTQTPSHQVTQMGQEVILRCVPISNHLYFYWYRQILGQKVEFLVSFYNNEISEKSEIFDDQFSVERPDGSNFTLKIRSTKLEDSAMYFCASSIHIYNEQFFGPGTRLTVL.

This clonotype was found a few times. The V gene is TRBV2, the J gene TRBJ2-3, with 8 bases matching TRBD1. The CDR3 consists of 13 residues. Trimming at V came to 8 bases and at J to 8 bases, leaving 9 bases not matched to a gene. Germline values: CDR1 SNHLY, CDR2 FYNNEI. DNA of the CDR3: TGTGCCAGCTTGACAGGGGATGTAGGTACGCAGTATTTT. It yields the protein CASLTGDVGTQYF.

This clonotype has only a few counts. The rearrangement uses TRBV20-1 and TRBJ2-3; D perhaps matches TRBD1 (7 bases). Trimming pared 3 bases from V and 3 bases from J, leaving 10 bases between. CDR1 and CDR2 (germline): DFQATT, SNEGSKA (reference sequence). The CDR3 is made up of 13 amino acids. The CDR3 loop is CSASQGGTDTQYF. In DNA, the CDR3 is TGCAGTGCTAGCCAGGGGGGTACAGATACGCAGTATTTT.

The CDR3 DNA follows: TGTGCCAGCAGCCCTCTAGCGGGAGCGATCACAGATACGCAGTATTTT. This encodes CASSPLAGAITDTQYF. This chain uses TRBV5-4 with TRBJ2-3; 10 positions agree with TRBD2. The trim removed 4 bases at V and 2 bases at J, leaving 7 bases unmatched. Germline V CDR1 and CDR2: SGHNT, YYREEE (reference sequence). The CDR3 consists of 16 residues.

This clonotype was counted between two and nine times. The chain couples TRBV25-1 to TRBJ1-6; 8 nucleotides agree with TRBD1. The CDR3 has 16 amino acids. Germline lookup yields CDR1 MGHDK and CDR2 SYGVNS. Trimming took 2 bases from V and 6 from J; bases not matched to a gene: 6. CDR3 loop: CASSERGRGPNSPLHF. The CDR3 DNA sequence: TGTGCCAGCAGTGAACGGGGCAGGGGGCCTAATTCACCCCTCCACTTT. Full variable domain (missing parts from reference TRBV25-1 and TRBJ1-6): EADIYQTPRYLVIGTGKKITLECSQTMGHDKMYWYQQDPGMELHLIHYSYGVNSTEKGDLSSESTVSRIRTEHFPLTLESARPSHTSQYLCASSERGRGPNSPLHFGNGTRLTVT.

The chain carries TRBV5-1 and TRBJ2-7; 9 bases match TRBD1. Trimming took 4 bases from V and 3 from J; bases not matched to a gene: 5. The germline V gene has CDR1 SGHRS and CDR2 YFSETQ. The CDR3 has 14 residues. CDR3 DNA: TGCGCCAGCAGCATGGGACAGGGAGACTACGAGCAGTACTTC. Protein product: CASSMGQGDYEQYF.

This clonotype was observed a handful of times. This chain joins TRBV19 and TRBJ2-7; D could derive from TRBD1 or TRBD2 (7 bases each). The CDR3 totals 16 residues. The V end was cut by 3 bases, the J end by 1 base, with 16 bases between. Looked up from germline, CDR1 is LNHDA and CDR2 is SQIVND (reference sequence). This CDR3 reads CASSIPTGRGSYEQYF. The CDR3 nucleotides are TGTGCCAGTAGTATCCCGACAGGGAGGGGTTCCTACGAGCAGTACTTC.

A remark on this clonotype: A much bigger clone sits one base away, suggesting this may be a read error. The chain joins TRBV20-1 to TRBJ2-3; 12 positions agree with TRBD2. V shed 8 bases, J shed 2 bases, and the junction held 8 bases outside the gene matches. Germline CDR1 and CDR2: DFQATT and SNEGSKA (reference sequence). The CDR3 covers 15 residues. CDR3 DNA: TGCAGTTTTACTCGACTAGCGGGAGACACAGATACGCAGTATTTT. Amino acids: CSFTRLAGDTDTQYF.

This clonotype has a handful of counts. V and J are TRBV20-1 and TRBJ2-2; D is possibly TRBD2 (6 bases). Trimming shortened V by 4 bases and J by 0 bases, and 9 bases separated the two germline ends. The CDR3 is 14 amino acids. The germline V gene encodes CDR1 DFQATT and CDR2 SNEGSKA (reference sequence). The chain's CDR3 is CSAIADTNTGELFF. The CDR3 DNA reads as TGCAGTGCTATAGCGGATACGAACACCGGGGAGCTGTTTTTT.

This clonotype was found a few times. This chain uses TRBV12-3 or TRBV12-4 with TRBJ2-7; 15 bases are a match to TRBD2. Trimming removed 6 bases from V and 7 bases from J; junction bases left unmatched: 4. The CDR3 consists of 14 residues. CDR3 coding DNA: TGTGCCAGCAGAGGACTAGCGGGGGGGAGTGAGCAGTACTTC. This sequence encodes CASRGLAGGSEQYF.

This clonotype was recorded a few times. This chain joins TRBV7-8 and TRBJ2-2; D perhaps matches TRBD1 (5 bases). The CDR3 sequence is 16 residues long. V dropped 1 base and J dropped 6 bases, with 15 bases sitting between them. CDR1 is SGHVS and CDR2 is FQNEAQ in the germline V gene. The DNA for the CDR3 is TGTGCCAGCAGCTTAGATCTGCCAGGGTTGCCCGGGGAGCTGTTTTTT. Translating gives CASSLDLPGLPGELFF. The full variable domain, rest sourced from reference TRBV7-8 and TRBJ2-2, is GAGVSQSPRYKVAKRGQDVALRCDPISGHVSLFWYQQALGQGPEFLTYFQNEAQLDKSGLPSDRFFAERPEGSVSTLKIQRTQQEDSAVYLCASSLDLPGLPGELFFGEGSRLTVL.

The table lists this clonotype with many counts. This chain connects TRBV5-1 to TRBJ2-2; TRBD1 or TRBD2 may be the D gene (5 bases each). From germline, CDR1 is SGHRS and CDR2 YFSETQ. The CDR3 length is 13 residues. The ends were cut back, 2 bases at V and 5 bases at J, with 7 bases in the middle. CDR3 bases: TGCGCCAGCAGCTTTGGGGGAACCGGGGAGCTGTTTTTT. Translated: CASSFGGTGELFF. The complete variable domain, with remaining parts taken from reference TRBV5-1 and TRBJ2-2, reads KAGVTQTPRYLIKTRGQQVTLSCSPISGHRSVSWYQQTPGQGLQFLFEYFSETQRNKGNFPGRFSGRQFSNSRSEMNVSTLELGDSALYLCASSFGGTGELFFGEGSRLTVL.

This clonotype occurred many times. The V gene is TRBV10-3, the J gene TRBJ2-3, with D unresolved. The CDR3 runs to 12 residues. Germline V gene sequence: CDR1 ENHRY, CDR2 SYGVKD. Trimming took off 5 bases at V and 5 bases at J, with 8 bases between the two ends. CDR3: CAISSRGDTQYF. For the CDR3, the DNA is TGTGCCATCAGTTCCCGAGGAGATACGCAGTATTTT.